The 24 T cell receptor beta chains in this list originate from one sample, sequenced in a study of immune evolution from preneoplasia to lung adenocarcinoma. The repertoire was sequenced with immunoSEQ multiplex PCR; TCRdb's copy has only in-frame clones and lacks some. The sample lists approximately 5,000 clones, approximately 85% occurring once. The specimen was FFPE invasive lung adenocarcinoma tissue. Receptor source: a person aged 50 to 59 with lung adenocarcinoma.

The CDR3 here is CASLKDRLNTEAFF. DNA for the CDR3: TGTGCCAGCCTAAAAGACAGGCTGAACACTGAAGCTTTCTTT. The rearrangement links TRBV30 to TRBJ1-1, with D possibly being TRBD1 (6 bases). V was trimmed by 8 bases and J by 0 bases, leaving 16 bases between them. Germline values: CDR1 GTSNPN, CDR2 SVGIG (reference sequence). This CDR3 comprises 14 residues.

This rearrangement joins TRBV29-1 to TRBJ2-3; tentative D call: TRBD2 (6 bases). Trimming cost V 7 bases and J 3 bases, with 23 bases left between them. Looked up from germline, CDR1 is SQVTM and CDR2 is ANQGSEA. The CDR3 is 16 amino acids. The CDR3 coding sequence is TGCAGCGCCCGAAGCCCTGAGACTAGACTAACAGATACGCAGTATTTT. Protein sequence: CSARSPETRLTDTQYF.

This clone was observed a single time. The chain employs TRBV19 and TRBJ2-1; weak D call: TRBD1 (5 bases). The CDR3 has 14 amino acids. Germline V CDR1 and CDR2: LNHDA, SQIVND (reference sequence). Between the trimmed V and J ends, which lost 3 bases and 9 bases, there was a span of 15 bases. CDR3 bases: TGTGCCAGTAGTATCCAGGGCCAATTTAGTGAGCAGTTCTTC. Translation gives CASSIQGQFSEQFF. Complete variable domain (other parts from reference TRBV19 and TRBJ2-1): DGGITQSPKYLFRKEGQNVTLSCEQNLNHDAMYWYRQDPGQGLRLIYYSQIVNDFQKGDIAEGYSVSREKKESFPLTVTSAQKNPTAFYLCASSIQGQFSEQFFGPGTRLTVL.

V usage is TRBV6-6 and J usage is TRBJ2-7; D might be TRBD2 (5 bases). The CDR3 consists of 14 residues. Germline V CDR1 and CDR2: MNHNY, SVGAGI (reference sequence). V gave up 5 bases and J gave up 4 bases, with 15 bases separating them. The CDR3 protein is CASSPRASSYEQYF. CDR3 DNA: TGTGCCAGCAGTCCAAGGGCTAGCAGTTACGAGCAGTACTTC.

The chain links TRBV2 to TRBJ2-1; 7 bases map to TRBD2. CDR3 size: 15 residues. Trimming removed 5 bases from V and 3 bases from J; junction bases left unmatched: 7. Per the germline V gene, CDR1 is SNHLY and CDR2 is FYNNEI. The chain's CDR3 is CASSLMGGVYNEQFF. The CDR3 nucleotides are TGTGCCAGCAGTCTTATGGGAGGGGTCTACAATGAGCAGTTCTTC.

CDR3 nucleotide sequence: TGTGCCACCAGCAGAGGACTAGCGACCGGGGAGCTGTTTTTT. It is translated as CATSRGLATGELFF. This rearrangement joins TRBV15 to TRBJ2-2, with 8 bases identical to TRBD2. V shed 1 base and J 5 bases; nucleotides not matched to a gene: 0. CDR1 and CDR2 from the germline V gene are LNHNV and YYDKDF (reference sequence). CDR3 length: 14 amino acids.

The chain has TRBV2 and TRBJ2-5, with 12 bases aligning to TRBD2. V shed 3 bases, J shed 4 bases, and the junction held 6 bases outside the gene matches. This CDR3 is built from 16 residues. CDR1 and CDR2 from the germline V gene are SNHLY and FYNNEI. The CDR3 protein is CASSERGLAGRETQYF. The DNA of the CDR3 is TGTGCCAGCAGTGAGAGGGGACTAGCGGGCAGAGAGACCCAGTACTTC.

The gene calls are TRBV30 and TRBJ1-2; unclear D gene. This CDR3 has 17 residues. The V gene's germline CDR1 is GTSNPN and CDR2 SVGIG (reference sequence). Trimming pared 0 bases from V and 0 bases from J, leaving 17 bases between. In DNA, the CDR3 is TGTGCCTGGAGTGTAAAGGGCCAACCCCAAGCTAACTATGGCTACACCTTC. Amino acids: CAWSVKGQPQANYGYTF. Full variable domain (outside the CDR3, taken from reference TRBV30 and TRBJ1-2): SQTIHQWPATLVQPVGSPLSLECTVEGTSNPNLYWYRQAAGRGLQLLFYSVGIGQISSEVPQNLSASRPQDRQFILSSKKLLLSDSGFYLCAWSVKGQPQANYGYTFGSGTRLTVV.

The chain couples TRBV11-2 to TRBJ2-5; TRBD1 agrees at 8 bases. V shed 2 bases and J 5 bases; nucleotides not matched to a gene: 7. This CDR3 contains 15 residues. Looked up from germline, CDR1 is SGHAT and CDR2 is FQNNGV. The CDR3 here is CASSLQTGGRETQYF. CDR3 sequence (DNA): TGTGCCAGCAGCTTACAAACAGGGGGAAGGGAGACCCAGTACTTC.

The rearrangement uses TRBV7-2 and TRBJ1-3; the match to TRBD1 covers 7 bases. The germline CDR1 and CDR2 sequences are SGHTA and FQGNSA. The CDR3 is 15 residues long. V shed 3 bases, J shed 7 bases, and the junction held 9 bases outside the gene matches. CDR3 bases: TGTGCCAGCAGCTTGGAAGGGGGCGGGCGGAACACCATATATTTT. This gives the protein CASSLEGGGRNTIYF.

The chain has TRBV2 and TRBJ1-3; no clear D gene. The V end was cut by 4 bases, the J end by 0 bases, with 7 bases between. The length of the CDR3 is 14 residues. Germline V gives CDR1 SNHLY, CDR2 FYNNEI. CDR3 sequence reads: CASSGRSSGNTIYF. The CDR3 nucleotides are TGTGCCAGCAGTGGCCGGAGCTCTGGAAACACCATATATTTT. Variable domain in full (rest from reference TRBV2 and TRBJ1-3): EPEVTQTPSHQVTQMGQEVILRCVPISNHLYFYWYRQILGQKVEFLVSFYNNEISEKSEIFDDQFSVERPDGSNFTLKIRSTKLEDSAMYFCASSGRSSGNTIYFGEGSWLTVV.

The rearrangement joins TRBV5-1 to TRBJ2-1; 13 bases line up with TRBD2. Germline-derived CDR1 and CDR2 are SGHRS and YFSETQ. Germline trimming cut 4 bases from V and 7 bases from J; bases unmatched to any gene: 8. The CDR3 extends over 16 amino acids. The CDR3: CASSLGRTSGSNEQFF. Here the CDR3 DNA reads TGCGCCAGCAGCCTGGGCCGGACTAGCGGGAGTAATGAGCAGTTCTTC.

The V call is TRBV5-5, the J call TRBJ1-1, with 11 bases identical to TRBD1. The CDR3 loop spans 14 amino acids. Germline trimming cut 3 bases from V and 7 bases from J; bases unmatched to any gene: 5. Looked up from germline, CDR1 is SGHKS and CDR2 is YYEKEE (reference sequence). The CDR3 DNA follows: TGTGCCAGCAGCTCTGCGGACAGGGGGCATGAAGCTTTCTTT. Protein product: CASSSADRGHEAFF. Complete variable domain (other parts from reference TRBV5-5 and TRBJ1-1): DAGVTQSPTHLIKTRGQQVTLRCSPISGHKSVSWYQQVLGQGPQFIFQYYEKEERGRGNFPDRFSARQFPNYSSELNVNALLLGDSALYLCASSSADRGHEAFFGQGTRLTVV.

The CDR3 spells CASSSSKGGSNQPQHF. DNA of the CDR3: TGTGCCAGCAGTTCCTCCAAGGGGGGTAGCAATCAGCCCCAGCATTTT. This chain joins TRBV28 and TRBJ1-5; D is perhaps TRBD1 (6 bases). The CDR3 has 16 residues. Germline V gives CDR1 MDHEN, CDR2 SYDVKM. The V end was cut by 4 bases, the J end by 0 bases, with 13 bases between.

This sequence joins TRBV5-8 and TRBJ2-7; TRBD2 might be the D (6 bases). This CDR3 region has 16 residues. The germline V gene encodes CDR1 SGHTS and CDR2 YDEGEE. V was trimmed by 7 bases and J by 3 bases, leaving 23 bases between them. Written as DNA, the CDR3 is TGTGCCAGCCGTATCAAGCGACTAGTTTGGGGCTACGAGCAGTACTTC. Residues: CASRIKRLVWGYEQYF.

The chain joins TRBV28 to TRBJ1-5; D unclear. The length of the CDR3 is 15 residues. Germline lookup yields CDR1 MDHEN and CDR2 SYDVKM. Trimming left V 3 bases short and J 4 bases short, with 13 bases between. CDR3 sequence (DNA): TGTGCCAGCAGTTTTGTTCCGGGCATAAATCAGCCCCAGCATTTT. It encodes CASSFVPGINQPQHF. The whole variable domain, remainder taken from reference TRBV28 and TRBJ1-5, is DVKVTQSSRYLVKRTGEKVFLECVQDMDHENMFWYRQDPGLGLRLIYFSYDVKMKEKGDIPEGYSVSREKKERFSLILESASTNQTSMYLCASSFVPGINQPQHFGDGTRLSIL.

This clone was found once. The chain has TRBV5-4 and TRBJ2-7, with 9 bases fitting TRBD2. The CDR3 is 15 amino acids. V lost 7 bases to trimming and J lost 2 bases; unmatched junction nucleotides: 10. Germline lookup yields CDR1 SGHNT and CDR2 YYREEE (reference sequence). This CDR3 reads CASSVAGVATYEQYF. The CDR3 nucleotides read TGTGCCAGCTCCGTAGCGGGAGTGGCAACCTACGAGCAGTACTTC. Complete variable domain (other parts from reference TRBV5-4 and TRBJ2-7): ETGVTQSPTHLIKTRGQQVTLRCSSQSGHNTVSWYQQALGQGPQFIFQYYREEENGRGNFPPRFSGLQFPNYSSELNVNALELDDSALYLCASSVAGVATYEQYFGPGTRLTVT.

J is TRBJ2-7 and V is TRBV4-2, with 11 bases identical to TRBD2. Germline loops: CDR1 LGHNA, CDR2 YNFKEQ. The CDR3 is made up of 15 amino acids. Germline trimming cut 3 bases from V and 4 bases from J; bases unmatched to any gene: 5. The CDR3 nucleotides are TGTGCCAGCAGCCATGCCGGGACTAGCGGATACGAGCAGTACTTC. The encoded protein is CASSHAGTSGYEQYF.

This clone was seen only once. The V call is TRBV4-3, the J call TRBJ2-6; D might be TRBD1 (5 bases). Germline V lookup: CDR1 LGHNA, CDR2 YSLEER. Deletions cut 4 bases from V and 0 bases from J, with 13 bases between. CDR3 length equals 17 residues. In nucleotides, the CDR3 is TGCGCCAGCAGCCCTCACTGGACAAACTCTGGGGCCAACGTCCTGACTTTC. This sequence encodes CASSPHWTNSGANVLTF.

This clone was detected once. Here the CDR3 reads CASRTTGGRYGYTF. The CDR3 DNA follows: TGTGCCAGCAGGACGACAGGGGGCAGATATGGCTACACCTTC. The chain recombines TRBV5-4 with TRBJ1-2, with TRBD1 matching over 10 bases. The CDR3 contains 14 residues. V lost 5 bases to trimming and J lost 5 bases; unmatched junction nucleotides: 6. Germline V CDR1 and CDR2: SGHNT, YYREEE (reference sequence).

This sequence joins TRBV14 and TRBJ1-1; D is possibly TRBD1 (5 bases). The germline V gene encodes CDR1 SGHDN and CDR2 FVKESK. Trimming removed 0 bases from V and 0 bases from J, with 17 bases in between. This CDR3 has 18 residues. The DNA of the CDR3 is TGTGCCAGCAGCCAAGATAAAGGACCCGGGACTATGAACACTGAAGCTTTCTTT. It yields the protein CASSQDKGPGTMNTEAFF.

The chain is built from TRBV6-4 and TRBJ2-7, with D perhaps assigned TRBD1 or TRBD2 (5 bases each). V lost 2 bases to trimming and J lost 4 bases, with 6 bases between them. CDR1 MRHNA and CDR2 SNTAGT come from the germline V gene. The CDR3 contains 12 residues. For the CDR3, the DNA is TGTGCCAGCAGTGACGAGGGGTACGAGCAGTACTTC. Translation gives CASSDEGYEQYF.

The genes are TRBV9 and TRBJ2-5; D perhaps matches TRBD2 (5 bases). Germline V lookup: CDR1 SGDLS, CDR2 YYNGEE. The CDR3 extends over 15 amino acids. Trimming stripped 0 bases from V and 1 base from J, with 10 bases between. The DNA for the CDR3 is TGTGCCAGCAGCGTAGGGAGACTACCCCAAGAGACCCAGTACTTC. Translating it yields CASSVGRLPQETQYF.

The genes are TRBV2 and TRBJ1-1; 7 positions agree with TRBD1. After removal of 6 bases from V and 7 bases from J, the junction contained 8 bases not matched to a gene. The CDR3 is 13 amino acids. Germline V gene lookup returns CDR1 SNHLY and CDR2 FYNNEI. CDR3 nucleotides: TGTGCCAGCAGCCGCAGGGGGACGGATGAAGCTTTCTTT. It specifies CASSRRGTDEAFF.